This T cell receptor beta chain originates from a study of cytotoxic CD8 clonotypes in ibrutinib-treated CLL (dated by TCRdb to 2020 to 2023). Study-level background: The cohort included some 14 treatment-naive and about a dozen relapsed/refractory patients; under 18 were IGHV unmutated. All remission and progressive disease samples were collected while patients were still receiving ibrutinib. Partial responses were observed in some 24 patients and complete responses in 2; after a median follow-up of around 64 months, remission was maintained in approximately 15 patients and progression was observed in some twelve. Of the approximately 87 participants in the trial, approximately 26 had longitudinal samples available. On average, each sample yielded 255,043 productive templates and 94,082 productive rearrangements. Cryopreserved peripheral blood mononuclear cells were obtained prior to treatment, at the time of response, and at either disease progression or sustained remission. The response samples were drawn at a median of roughly twelve months into treatment, with a range of roughly 6 to 36 months. General conclusions and limits of the study: Baseline clonality exceeded that of age-matched healthy donors and correlated strongly with circulating CD8+ T-cell counts. Public clonotypes were rare and either shrank or stayed stable during treatment, and the rise in clonality at ibrutinib response reflected expansion of private clonotypes. At ibrutinib response clonality went up, during sustained remission it held steady, and at progression it dropped back toward baseline. Sampling times were not matched between patients in sustained remission and patients whose disease was progressing, and lymph node repertoires were not examined.

A MiSeq instrument was used for deep resolution sequencing, which targeted depths ranging from 1 in 1 million up to 1 in 200,000 T cells, with coverage averaging 10x for each clonotype. The immunoSEQ hsTCRB Kit was used to generate TCR beta libraries. On the study's bioinformatics: ImmunoSEQ Data Assistant and ImmunoSEQ Analyzer were used for data analysis, and V, D and J genes were assigned according to IMGT definitions. Clonality was computed as one minus normalized Shannon entropy of productive rearrangement frequencies, ranging from 0 to 1. Public clonotype analysis was restricted to overrepresented clonotypes comprising at least 0.05% of each patient's repertoire. About a dozen age-matched healthy donor repertoires from immuneACCESS served as clonality controls. Here the immuneACCESS table is served through TCRdb, limited to in-frame sequences with V and J called. Missing clones are a known gap in these copies; in checked studies unresolved V genes cover under half, and the rest lacks a known reason. That table furnishes V, J and clone size, whereas the DNA furnished D and trimming. For this sample the table gives 100,000 to 150,000 clones, of which 80% to 90% were detected only once. The ten largest clones take up about 1.9% of the sample.

About this clone: Its antigen target is currently unknown. No base quality information exists; no much larger clone differs at one position.

The sample's time point label, decoded: around 25 months on ibrutinib. For TCR beta library preparation, 1.5 to 2 micrograms of genomic DNA were extracted from the cryopreserved PBMCs. Longitudinal blood samples from CLL patients receiving ibrutinib monotherapy were subjected to high-throughput TCR beta sequencing. The patients took part in an open-label, single-center phase 2 trial of ibrutinib monotherapy. This sequence was found in a human donor with chronic lymphocytic leukemia. The sample consisted of PBMCs, taken after 24 months of ibrutinib treatment.

The CDR3 region has the sequence CASRAGEGHPYTF. In nucleotides, the sequence is TGTGCCAGCAGGGCGGGGGAGGGCCATCCCTACACCTTC. Recombination linked TRBV2 to TRBJ1-2; TRBD1 is possibly the D segment (5 matching bases). The CDR3 runs 13 amino acids, cysteine and phenylalanine included. Only the CDR3 part of the read is kept: 39 bases, read in frame from the first base. The junction shows trimming of 6 bases on V and 10 bases on J, plus 18 bases between the germline ends. CDR1 and CDR2 were assigned from the germline V gene as SNHLY and FYNNEI.